One sample yielded the 17 T cell receptor beta chains listed below, sequenced in a study of T-cell memory formation after mild COVID-19. A single record per CDR3 protein comes from TCRdb applying MiXCR to the 5' RACE reads. The table has hundreds of thousands of distinct CDR3 sequences, more than 15% seen once; the top ten hold 12%. Sequencing was carried out using PBMCs or a T cell subset sorted from them (not recorded which). The receptors stem from an adult woman who had mild COVID-19 (a few samples of this study predate the infection). Cell type and time point are not known.

This chain joins TRBV20-1 and TRBJ2-7; TRBD1 or TRBD2 may be the D gene (5 bases each). This CDR3 is built from 11 residues. Per the germline V gene, CDR1 is DFQATT and CDR2 is SNEGSKA (reference sequence). V lost 5 bases to trimming and J lost 4 bases, with 9 bases between them. CDR3 sequence: CSAPWGYEQYF. CDR3 in DNA: TGCAGTGCTCCGTGGGGGTACGAGCAGTACTTC.

This clonotype occurred a few times. V is TRBV7-9 and J is TRBJ2-7; no reliable D call. Trimming removed 7 bases at V and 3 bases at J, with 10 bases between. Germline V gene lookup returns CDR1 SEHNR and CDR2 FQNEAQ (reference sequence). This CDR3 contains 12 residues. In nucleotides, the CDR3 is TGTGCCAGCACCGGGTCAGGCTACGAGCAGTACTTC. It yields the protein CASTGSGYEQYF.

V and J are TRBV7-2 and TRBJ1-3, with D perhaps TRBD1 (5 bases). The CDR3 runs to 15 residues. Germline CDR1 reads SGHTA; CDR2 reads FQGNSA. CDR3 sequence: CGTSVQGGEGNTIYF. The CDR3 DNA reads as TGTGGAACCTCGGTCCAGGGTGGAGAAGGAAACACCATATATTTT.

This clonotype has at least ten counts. V gene TRBV5-1 combines with J gene TRBJ2-3; D is undetermined. With 0 bases removed from V and 4 bases from J, the gap between germline ends came to 12 bases. Germline V gene lookup returns CDR1 SGHRS and CDR2 YFSETQ. The CDR3 length is 15 residues. CDR3 coding DNA: TGCGCCAGCAGCTTGGAGGGCGGTAAAGCAGATACGCAGTATTTT. The encoded protein is CASSLEGGKADTQYF.

The gene calls are TRBV5-1 and TRBJ1-1; a possible D gene is TRBD1 (6 bases). The V gene's germline CDR1 is SGHRS and CDR2 YFSETQ. The V end lost 4 bases, the J end lost 3 bases, and 19 bases lay between the germline ends. This CDR3 has 16 amino acids. The CDR3 DNA reads TGCGCCAGCAGCCCGGGAGGAGGGGGACGGGACACTGAAGCTTTCTTT. Protein sequence: CASSPGGGGRDTEAFF.

The table lists this clonotype with a few counts. The chain links TRBV24-1 to TRBJ1-6; D not resolved. V lost 0 bases, J lost 10 bases, and 21 bases lay in between. The CDR3 sequence is 18 residues long. Germline V lookup: CDR1 KGHDR, CDR2 SFDVKD. CDR3 protein: CATSDLRGDTLPKSPLHF. For the CDR3, the DNA is TGTGCCACCAGTGATTTGCGCGGAGATACGTTGCCCAAGTCACCCCTCCACTTT.

The rearrangement links TRBV9 to TRBJ2-3, with 8 bases identical to TRBD2. CDR1 is SGDLS and CDR2 is YYNGEE in the germline V gene. The CDR3 spans 16 residues. V was pared by 3 bases and J by 2 bases, with 8 bases of the junction left unmatched. CDR3 sequence reads: CASSARGASPTDTQYF. CDR3 nucleotides: TGTGCCAGCAGCGCGCGGGGGGCGTCGCCCACAGATACGCAGTATTTT.

V is TRBV5-1 and J is TRBJ2-1; 9 bases line up with TRBD1. The trim removed 0 bases at V and 9 bases at J, leaving 4 bases unmatched. From germline, CDR1 is SGHRS and CDR2 YFSETQ. This CDR3 comprises 14 residues. CDR3 sequence reads: CASSLETGGSEQFF. CDR3 bases: TGCGCCAGCAGCTTGGAGACAGGGGGTAGTGAGCAGTTCTTC.

The table lists this clonotype with a few counts. This chain links TRBV4-1 with TRBJ2-7; D is ambiguous. CDR1 is MGHRA, CDR2 YSYEKL, per germline. The V gene lost 0 bases and the J gene lost 0 bases, with 12 bases spanning the gap. The CDR3 totals 16 residues. CDR3 nucleotide sequence: TGCGCCAGCAGCCAAGAGGGCGCGGTTAGCTCCTACGAGCAGTACTTC. Amino acid sequence: CASSQEGAVSSYEQYF.

The V gene is TRBV5-4, the J gene TRBJ2-1; a weak D match, TRBD2 (6 bases). The germline V and J ends were trimmed by 2 bases and 5 bases, with 11 bases remaining between them. The length of the CDR3 is 14 residues. Germline CDR1 reads SGHNT; CDR2 reads YYREEE (reference sequence). DNA of the CDR3: TGTGCCAGCAGCTTATTAGCGGCAAACAATGAGCAGTTCTTC. As protein: CASSLLAANNEQFF.

This chain links TRBV5-1 with TRBJ2-1; D remains unclear. This CDR3 spans 15 amino acids. Germline CDR1 is SGHRS and CDR2 is YFSETQ. Between the trimmed V and J ends, which lost 4 bases and 3 bases, there was a span of 14 bases. The CDR3 protein is CASSPAFVGYNEQFF. In DNA, the CDR3 is TGCGCCAGCAGCCCTGCCTTTGTGGGCTACAATGAGCAGTTCTTC.

This chain joins TRBV6-1 and TRBJ1-2; the D is unclear. Germline V gene lookup returns CDR1 MNHNS and CDR2 SASEGT. The CDR3 consists of 17 residues. Trimming left V 4 bases short and J 2 bases short, with 20 bases between. In DNA, the CDR3 is TGTGCCAGCAGTGGATGGATTTCTAGGAAGAAAAACTATGGCTACACCTTC. Translating gives CASSGWISRKKNYGYTF.

The chain combines TRBV4-1 with TRBJ1-1; 10 bases line up with TRBD1. J lost 5 bases, V lost 3 bases, and 9 bases had no gene match. Germline CDR1 MGHRA, CDR2 YSYEKL. The CDR3 runs to 16 residues. DNA of the CDR3: TGCGCCAGCAGCCACGTCTCCGCGGGACAGGGGACTGAAGCTTTCTTT. This encodes CASSHVSAGQGTEAFF.

This clonotype has ten or more counts. The gene calls are TRBV27 and TRBJ2-7; D ambiguous. Germline V gene sequence: CDR1 MNHEY, CDR2 SMNVEV (reference sequence). Trimming shortened V by 5 bases and J by 3 bases, and 17 bases separated the two germline ends. The CDR3 loop spans 15 amino acids. The CDR3 loop is CASSPNLATNYEQYF. The CDR3, as DNA: TGTGCCAGCAGTCCCAACCTGGCAACAAACTACGAGCAGTACTTC.

This chain connects TRBV6-1 to TRBJ1-2; D uncertain. CDR1 MNHNS and CDR2 SASEGT come from the germline V gene. The CDR3 is 14 amino acids. With 4 bases removed from V and 2 bases from J, the gap between germline ends came to 11 bases. The CDR3 DNA is TGTGCCAGCAGTGGGAGAGACCCCAACTATGGCTACACCTTC. Translating gives CASSGRDPNYGYTF.

This clonotype was seen a handful of times. The J gene is TRBJ2-7, the V gene TRBV6-1; 9 nucleotides agree with TRBD2. Germline CDR1 and CDR2: MNHNS and SASEGT. V shed 2 bases and J 2 bases; nucleotides not matched to a gene: 7. This CDR3 is built from 16 residues. The CDR3 DNA is TGTGCCAGCAGTGAATATGTTAGCGGGGGACCCTACGAGCAGTACTTC. It encodes CASSEYVSGGPYEQYF.

This clonotype was counted only a few times. The chain links TRBV30 to TRBJ2-5; 12 nucleotides match TRBD2. The CDR3 runs to 16 residues. After removal of 1 base from V and 4 bases from J, the junction contained 7 bases not matched to a gene. CDR1 is GTSNPN, CDR2 SVGIG, per germline (reference sequence). Here the CDR3 reads CAWSALTSGGGETQYF. In DNA, the CDR3 is TGTGCCTGGAGTGCCTTGACTAGCGGGGGAGGAGAGACCCAGTACTTC. The whole variable domain, filled in from reference TRBV30 and TRBJ2-5, reads SQTIHQWPATLVQPVGSPLSLECTVEGTSNPNLYWYRQAAGRGLQLLFYSVGIGQISSEVPQNLSASRPQDRQFILSSKKLLLSDSGFYLCAWSALTSGGGETQYFGPGTRLLVL.